The 27 T cell receptor beta chains listed next were all sequenced from one sample in a study of identical twins. TCRdb processed the 5' RACE reads anew with MiXCR; each CDR3 protein has one entry. The table records around 490,000 distinct CDR3 sequences, around 15% of them present only once. These same records also appear under a second study, on yellow fever vaccine responses in identical twins.

The sample was CD4+ T cells sorted from blood. All receptors derive from a woman aged 18-29 years in good health.

The table lists this clonotype with many counts. The chain uses TRBV11-2 and TRBJ2-3; 11 bases agree with TRBD2. The CDR3 covers 16 residues. The germline V gene encodes CDR1 SGHAT and CDR2 FQNNGV. V was clipped by 3 bases and J by 3 bases; unmatched bases: 5. The CDR3 reads CASSFLAGGSTDTQYF. The CDR3 region has the DNA TGTGCCAGCAGCTTCCTAGCGGGGGGATCTACAGATACGCAGTATTTT.

A single count supports this clonotype. This sequence joins TRBV5-1 and TRBJ2-1; TRBD2 aligns across 10 bases. V dropped 0 bases and J dropped 7; count of bases not matched to a gene: 4. This CDR3 is built from 15 residues. Looked up from germline, CDR1 is SGHRS and CDR2 is YFSETQ. The CDR3 sequence: CASSLASGSLNEQFF. The DNA of the CDR3 is TGCGCCAGCAGCTTGGCTAGCGGGAGTTTAAATGAGCAGTTCTTC.

V is TRBV7-9 and J is TRBJ1-1; no reliable D call. V was cut by 5 bases and J by 1 base, with 11 bases left in between. This CDR3 is 14 amino acids long. Germline assignment: CDR1 SEHNR and CDR2 FQNEAQ (reference sequence). The CDR3 region is CASSDRAENTEAFF. The CDR3 DNA reads as TGTGCCAGCAGCGACCGGGCCGAGAACACTGAAGCTTTCTTT.

This rearrangement joins TRBV6-5 to TRBJ1-1; 12 nucleotides agree with TRBD1. The CDR3 sequence is 17 residues long. Germline CDR1 and CDR2: MNHEY and SVGAGI. J lost 2 bases, V lost 2 bases, and 6 bases had no gene match. The CDR3: CASSYRDRGRGNTEAFF. CDR3 bases: TGTGCCAGCAGTTACCGGGACAGGGGGCGAGGAAACACTGAAGCTTTCTTT.

This clonotype occurred a few times. This rearrangement joins TRBV7-8 to TRBJ2-1; possibly TRBD2 for D (5 bases). The CDR3 runs 17 residues. Germline V gene data show CDR1 as SGHVS and CDR2 as FQNEAQ. Trimming pared 6 bases from V and 0 bases from J, leaving 18 bases between. The CDR3 loop is CASSFTAEMSSYNEQFF. For the CDR3, the DNA is TGTGCCAGCAGTTTCACAGCGGAGATGAGCTCCTACAATGAGCAGTTCTTC.

The chain combines TRBV20-1 with TRBJ2-3; D call uncertain. Trimming removed 4 bases from V and 0 bases from J, with 11 bases in between. CDR1 DFQATT and CDR2 SNEGSKA come from the germline V gene (reference sequence). This CDR3 spans 14 amino acids. Here the CDR3 DNA reads TGCAGTGCTACCACGCGCCATAGCACAGATACGCAGTATTTT. Translated: CSATTRHSTDTQYF.

This clonotype was found a few times. The V gene is TRBV10-3, the J gene TRBJ2-7; TRBD1 aligns across 11 bases. Per germline, CDR1 ENHRY and CDR2 SYGVKD. Unmatched junction bases numbered 14, after V lost 6 bases and J lost 7 bases. CDR3 length: 16 residues. In DNA form, the CDR3 reads TGTGCCATCAGCCCGGCTGGACAGGGGGCCATGGGTGAGCAGTACTTC. It encodes CAISPAGQGAMGEQYF.

The rearrangement links TRBV20-1 to TRBJ2-1, with TRBD2 matching 14 bases. Trimming cost V 6 bases and J 10 bases; bases outside gene matches: 11. The germline gives CDR1 DFQATT, CDR2 SNEGSKA (reference sequence). The CDR3 length is 15 residues. DNA of the CDR3: TGCAGTGCCCCCGGGACTAGCGGGAGAGTCCGCGAGCAGTTCTTC. Translating it yields CSAPGTSGRVREQFF.

The V and J genes are TRBV6-5 and TRBJ1-6, with D possibly matching TRBD1 (6 bases). The V gene lost 2 bases and the J gene lost 5 bases, with 16 bases spanning the gap. Germline CDR1 and CDR2: MNHEY and SVGAGI. CDR3 length equals 17 residues. The CDR3 region is CASSYTSPSGDNSPLHF. In DNA form, the CDR3 reads TGTGCCAGCAGTTACACCTCACCCTCAGGGGATAATTCACCCCTCCACTTT.

This clonotype was counted only a few times. The J gene is TRBJ2-3, the V gene TRBV27, with D perhaps TRBD2 (6 bases). Germline-derived CDR1 and CDR2 are MNHEY and SMNVEV (reference sequence). The V gene lost 4 bases and the J gene lost 3 bases, with 11 bases spanning the gap. The CDR3 is 14 residues long. CDR3: CASSYRLVTDTQYF. The CDR3 DNA is TGTGCCAGCAGTTACCGACTAGTTACAGATACGCAGTATTTT.

This clonotype was detected a few times. The chain carries TRBV12-3 or TRBV12-4 and TRBJ2-7, with D perhaps matching TRBD1 (5 bases). The ends were cut back, 7 bases at V and 4 bases at J, with 20 bases in the middle. The CDR3 length is 15 residues. CDR3 nucleotide sequence: TGTGCCAGCACCCTAGGGGTGGGCTTAAGTTACGAGCAGTACTTC. This translates into CASTLGVGLSYEQYF.

V gene TRBV7-9 combines with J gene TRBJ2-7, with D unresolved. This CDR3 is built from 14 residues. The germline CDR1 and CDR2 sequences are SEHNR and FQNEAQ (reference sequence). Trimming shortened V by 1 base and J by 2 bases, and 9 bases separated the two germline ends. CDR3 sequence: CASSLDAGTYEQYV. The CDR3 coding sequence is TGTGCCAGCAGCTTAGACGCAGGTACCTACGAGCAGTACGTC.

The V and J genes are TRBV27 and TRBJ2-1; the D is unclear. The CDR3 has 12 residues. V lost 7 bases, J lost 3 bases, and 7 bases lay in between. Germline values: CDR1 MNHEY, CDR2 SMNVEV (reference sequence). The CDR3 here is CASISSYNEQFF. CDR3 DNA: TGTGCCAGCATATCCAGCTACAATGAGCAGTTCTTC.

This chain uses TRBV6-4 with TRBJ2-1; D is tentatively TRBD1 or TRBD2 (6 bases each). Looked up from germline, CDR1 is MRHNA and CDR2 is SNTAGT. This CDR3 has 15 amino acids. Trimming took off 0 bases at V and 4 bases at J, with 10 bases between the two ends. In nucleotides, the CDR3 is TGTGCCAGCAGTGACTCCGGGGGCAGGTACAATGAGCAGTTCTTC. This codes for CASSDSGGRYNEQFF.

J is TRBJ2-1 and V is TRBV18; D may match TRBD1 or TRBD2 (6 bases each). The CDR3 loop spans 11 amino acids. Germline CDR1 and CDR2: KGHSH and LQKENI. Trimming pared 8 bases from V and 8 bases from J, leaving 10 bases between. The CDR3 coding sequence is TGTGCCAGCGCGAGGGGGGATGAGCAGTTCTTC. It codes for CASARGDEQFF.

The rearrangement joins TRBV5-1 to TRBJ1-1; 10 bases are a match to TRBD1. The V gene end was trimmed by 7 bases and the J gene end by 2 bases; junction bases not matched to a gene: 8. Germline CDR1 and CDR2: SGHRS and YFSETQ. The CDR3 runs to 15 residues. CDR3 sequence (DNA): TGCGCCAGCGGCCCCAGGACAGGGGGTAACACTGAAGCTTTCTTT. Protein: CASGPRTGGNTEAFF.

The chain couples TRBV20-1 to TRBJ1-1, with D possibly matching TRBD1 (6 bases). The CDR3 extends over 14 amino acids. With 4 bases removed from V and 3 bases from J, the gap between germline ends came to 15 bases. Germline V gives CDR1 DFQATT, CDR2 SNEGSKA (reference sequence). This chain's CDR3 is CSANRERLDTEAFF. CDR3 DNA: TGCAGTGCTAACAGGGAACGTTTGGACACTGAAGCTTTCTTT.

V gene TRBV27 combines with J gene TRBJ2-5; D could derive from TRBD1 or TRBD2 (5 bases each). V lost 3 bases, J lost 5 bases, and 16 bases lay in between. The CDR3 loop spans 15 amino acids. CDR1 is MNHEY and CDR2 is SMNVEV in the germline V gene (reference sequence). In DNA, the CDR3 is TGTGCCAGCAGTTTGTCGGCCCGAGGGGTTGAGACCCAGTACTTC. It yields the protein CASSLSARGVETQYF.

This sequence joins TRBV20-1 and TRBJ1-2; unclear D gene. Germline CDR1 and CDR2: DFQATT and SNEGSKA (reference sequence). The CDR3 length is 13 residues. Trimming left V 4 bases short and J 3 bases short, with 12 bases between. The DNA of the CDR3 is TGCAGTGCTACTTTCCGGGGAGACTATGGCTACACCTTC. Its translation: CSATFRGDYGYTF.

This chain connects TRBV2 to TRBJ1-5; D is unclear. CDR1 and CDR2 (germline): SNHLY, FYNNEI. The V end was cut by 3 bases, the J end by 1 base, with 7 bases between. This CDR3 has 14 amino acids. This CDR3 reads CASSDAHSNQPQHF. The CDR3 nucleotides read TGTGCCAGCAGTGACGCACACAGCAATCAGCCCCAGCATTTT.

This clonotype was observed once. The V gene is TRBV12-2, the J gene TRBJ2-7; TRBD1, the table's D call, lacks a check against the DNA. TRBV12-2 is a pseudogene segment. The CDR3 runs 14 residues. This CDR3 reads CASRLGGPSYEQYF. The CDR3 DNA reads TGTGCAAGTCGCTTAGGGGGACCGTCCTACGAGCAGTACTTC.

This chain joins TRBV25-1 and TRBJ1-1; no definite D call. The CDR3 loop spans 15 amino acids. Germline values: CDR1 MGHDK, CDR2 SYGVNS. V shed 4 bases and J shed 5 bases, with 17 bases lying between them. CDR3 sequence reads: CASSGVSFPGTEAFF. The CDR3 nucleotides read TGTGCCAGCAGTGGAGTTTCGTTCCCGGGGACTGAAGCTTTCTTT.

V is TRBV18 and J is TRBJ2-2; no firm D call. CDR3 size: 13 residues. Germline V CDR1 and CDR2: KGHSH, LQKENI. V was trimmed by 5 bases and J by 5 bases, leaving 9 bases between them. The CDR3 reads CASSNQATGELFF. The CDR3, as DNA: TGTGCCAGCTCAAATCAGGCTACCGGGGAGCTGTTTTTT.

There are a few counts of this clonotype. V usage is TRBV20-1 and J usage is TRBJ2-7; TRBD1 agrees at 7 bases. J gave up 7 bases and V 6 bases, and 15 bases lay outside the gene matches. The germline gives CDR1 DFQATT, CDR2 SNEGSKA (reference sequence). The CDR3 spans 14 residues. The CDR3 nucleotides are TGCAGTGCCCGATCAAAGACAGGGACACTAGAGCAGTACTTC. Amino acid sequence: CSARSKTGTLEQYF.

The chain recombines TRBV12-3 or TRBV12-4 with TRBJ2-2; a possible D gene is TRBD2 (5 bases). The CDR3 runs 13 residues. Trimming stripped 10 bases from V and 4 bases from J, with 13 bases between. CDR3 loop: CATRRAGTGELFF. The CDR3 DNA reads as TGTGCCACCCGACGGGCGGGCACCGGGGAGCTGTTTTTT.

This chain links TRBV11-1 with TRBJ2-6, with D tentatively TRBD1 (6 bases). V was cut by 7 bases and J by 1 base, with 20 bases left in between. CDR3 length: 18 residues. Per the germline V gene, CDR1 is SGHAT and CDR2 is FQDESV (reference sequence). The CDR3 sequence is CASTVLQGQRSGANVLTF. DNA of the CDR3: TGTGCCAGCACCGTACTGCAGGGGCAAAGATCTGGGGCCAACGTCCTGACTTTC.

This clonotype was counted only a few times. The chain employs TRBV11-2 and TRBJ2-1; D possibly corresponds to TRBD2 (6 bases). The V gene lost 0 bases and the J gene lost 9 bases, with 15 bases spanning the gap. CDR1 and CDR2 (germline): SGHAT, FQNNGV. This CDR3 has 15 residues. This CDR3 is CASSLDPAGYGEQFF. Written as DNA, the CDR3 is TGTGCCAGCAGCTTAGATCCGGCGGGGTACGGTGAGCAGTTCTTC.